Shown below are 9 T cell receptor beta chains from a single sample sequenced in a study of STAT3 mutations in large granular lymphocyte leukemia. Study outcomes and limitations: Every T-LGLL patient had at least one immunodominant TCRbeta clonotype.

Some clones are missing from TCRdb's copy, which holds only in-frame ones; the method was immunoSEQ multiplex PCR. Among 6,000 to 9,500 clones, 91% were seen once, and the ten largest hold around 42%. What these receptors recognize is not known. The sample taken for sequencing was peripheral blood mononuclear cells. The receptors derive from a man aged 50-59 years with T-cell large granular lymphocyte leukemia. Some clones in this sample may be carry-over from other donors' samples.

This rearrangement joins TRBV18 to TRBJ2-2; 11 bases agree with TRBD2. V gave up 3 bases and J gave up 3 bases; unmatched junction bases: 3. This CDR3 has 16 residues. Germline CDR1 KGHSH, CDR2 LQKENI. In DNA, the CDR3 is TGTGCCAGCTCACCGGGACTAGCGGACCACACCGGGGAGCTGTTTTTT. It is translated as CASSPGLADHTGELFF.

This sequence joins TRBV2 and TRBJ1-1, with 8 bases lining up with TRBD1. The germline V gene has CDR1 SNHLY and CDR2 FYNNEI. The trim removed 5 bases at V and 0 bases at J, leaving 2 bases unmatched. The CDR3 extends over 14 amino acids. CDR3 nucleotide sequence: TGTGCCAGCAGTCGACAGGGGATGAACACTGAAGCTTTCTTT. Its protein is CASSRQGMNTEAFF.

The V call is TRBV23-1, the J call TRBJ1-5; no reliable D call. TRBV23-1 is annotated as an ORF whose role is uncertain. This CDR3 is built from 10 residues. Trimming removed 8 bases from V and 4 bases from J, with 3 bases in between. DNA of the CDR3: TGCGCCAGCCTGAATCAGCCCCAGCATTTT. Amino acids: CASLNQPQHF.

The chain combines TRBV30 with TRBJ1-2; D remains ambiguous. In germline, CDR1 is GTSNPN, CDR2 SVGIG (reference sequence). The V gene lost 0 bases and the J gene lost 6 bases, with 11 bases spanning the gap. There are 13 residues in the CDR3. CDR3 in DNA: TGTGCCTGGAGTGTATTTTCGGGTCATGGCTACACCTTC. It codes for CAWSVFSGHGYTF.

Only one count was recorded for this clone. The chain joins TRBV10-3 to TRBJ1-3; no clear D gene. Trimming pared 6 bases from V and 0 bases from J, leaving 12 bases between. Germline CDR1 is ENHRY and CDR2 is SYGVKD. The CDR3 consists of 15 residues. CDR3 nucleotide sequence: TGTGCCATCAGCGGATCGGGCATCTCTGGAAACACCATATATTTT. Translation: CAISGSGISGNTIYF.

Written as DNA, the CDR3 is TGCAGCGTTCCTAGGGGGGGGAACACTGAAGCTTTCTTT. Its protein is CSVPRGGNTEAFF. The J gene is TRBJ1-1, the V gene TRBV29-1, with a weak D call TRBD1 (6 bases). The CDR3 covers 13 residues. The V end was cut by 5 bases, the J end by 1 base, with 11 bases between. Germline CDR1 SQVTM, CDR2 ANQGSEA.

The CDR3 region is CASSPSGRSNQPQHF. The DNA of the CDR3 is TGTGCCAGTAGCCCCTCGGGACGGAGCAATCAGCCCCAGCATTTT. The chain uses TRBV19 and TRBJ1-5; TRBD1 is a possible D gene (5 bases). This CDR3 has 15 residues. Germline V lookup: CDR1 LNHDA, CDR2 SQIVND (reference sequence). The V end lost 6 bases, the J end lost 1 base, and 13 bases lay between the germline ends.

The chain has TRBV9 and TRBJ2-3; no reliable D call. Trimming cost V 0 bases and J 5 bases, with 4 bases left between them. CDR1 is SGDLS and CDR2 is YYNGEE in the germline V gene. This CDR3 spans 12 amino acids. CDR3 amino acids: CASSVGLDTQYF. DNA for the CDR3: TGTGCCAGCAGCGTAGGCTTAGATACGCAGTATTTT.

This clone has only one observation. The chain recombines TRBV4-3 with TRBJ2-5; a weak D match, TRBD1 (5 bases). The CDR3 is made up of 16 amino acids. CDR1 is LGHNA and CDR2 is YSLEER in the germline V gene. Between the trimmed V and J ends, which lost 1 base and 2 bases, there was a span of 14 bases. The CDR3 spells CASSQGSPAGQETQYF. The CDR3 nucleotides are TGCGCCAGCAGCCAAGGGAGCCCGGCAGGGCAAGAGACCCAGTACTTC.